The 2 T cell receptor beta chains presented below share a single source sample, sequenced in a study of cytomegalovirus exposure and HLA in healthy donors. The study ran its PCR with 60 Vbeta and 13 Jbeta primers. Measured with immunoSEQ multiplex PCR; TCRdb has only the in-frame clones, and not every one. Of about 160,000 clones listed, 76% are singletons. The source material was PBMCs. Receptor source: a female donor in good health and CMV-seronegative.

The chain carries TRBV27 and TRBJ1-1; D may be TRBD1 (6 bases). V was pared by 3 bases and J by 7 bases, with 12 bases between. CDR1 is MNHEY, CDR2 SMNVEV, per germline (reference sequence). The CDR3 runs to 13 residues. CDR3 DNA: TGTGCCAGCAGTTTGGGGGGGCCGATTGAAGCTTTCTTT. Translation gives CASSLGGPIEAFF.

This clone is a singleton in its sample. The CDR3 spells CASSGLAGTKNIQYF. CDR3 bases: TGTGCCAGCAGCGGACTAGCGGGAACCAAAAACATTCAGTACTTC. This chain uses TRBV2 with TRBJ2-4; 12 bases align to TRBD2. The CDR3 has 15 residues. Germline V gene sequence: CDR1 SNHLY, CDR2 FYNNEI. Germline trimming cut 6 bases from V and 2 bases from J; bases unmatched to any gene: 2.